A single sample gave rise to the 17 T cell receptor beta chains below, sequenced in a study of shared clonotypes between healthy human individuals (dated by TCRdb to 2020 to 2022). The library was obtained by the immunoSEQ multiplex PCR assay. Sourced from immuneACCESS, this table was stored by TCRdb with only in-frame sequences that have V and J called. A share of the clones is absent; for the studies checked, an unresolved V gene accounts for under half, and the remainder has no known explanation. A total of some 1,600,000 clones appear in this sample, around 98% of them only once. The ten largest clones represent roughly 0.45% of the sample. Sequenced sample: naive CD4+ T cells sorted from blood. What the cell subset or site label conveys for this sample: CD45RA+ positively selected. All receptors derive from a man between 25 and 39 years old in good health.

The chain links TRBV18 to TRBJ2-3, with 8 bases identical to TRBD1. Germline values: CDR1 KGHSH, CDR2 LQKENI. Trimming cost V 3 bases and J 3 bases; bases outside gene matches: 5. The CDR3 covers 15 residues. The CDR3 sequence is CASSPDRGWTDTQYF. The CDR3 DNA follows: TGTGCCAGCTCACCCGACAGGGGATGGACAGATACGCAGTATTTT.

The chain recombines TRBV11-2 with TRBJ2-7; 9 bases map to TRBD2. The V gene's germline CDR1 is SGHAT and CDR2 FQNNGV. CDR3 length equals 15 residues. V trimming: 3 bases; J trimming: 4 bases; junction bases outside the gene matches: 7. The DNA for the CDR3 is TGTGCCAGCAGCTTGTCACTAGCGGGTAATTACGAGCAGTACTTC. As protein: CASSLSLAGNYEQYF.

This chain links TRBV7-9 with TRBJ2-3, with TRBD2 matching over 9 bases. This CDR3 spans 15 amino acids. Per the germline V gene, CDR1 is SEHNR and CDR2 is FQNEAQ (reference sequence). Trimming cost V 4 bases and J 5 bases; bases outside gene matches: 7. The CDR3 sequence: CASSSLAGVEDTQYF. CDR3 DNA: TGTGCCAGCAGCTCATTAGCGGGAGTGGAAGATACGCAGTATTTT.

This clone came up once. The J gene is TRBJ1-1, the V gene TRBV5-1; D is undetermined. CDR1 is SGHRS, CDR2 YFSETQ, per germline. The CDR3 covers 16 residues. The ends were cut back, 7 bases at V and 0 bases at J, with 19 bases in the middle. CDR3 protein: CASSLGWRALNTEAFF. CDR3 coding DNA: TGCGCCAGCTCCTTAGGGTGGAGGGCCCTGAACACTGAAGCTTTCTTT.

The V gene is TRBV29-1, the J gene TRBJ2-4; no definite D call. The CDR3 spans 14 residues. The germline gives CDR1 SQVTM, CDR2 ANQGSEA. V lost 5 bases, J lost 0 bases, and 11 bases lay in between. In nucleotides, the CDR3 is TGCAGCGTTAAGACGGGCCTAGCCAAAAACATTCAGTACTTC. Its translation: CSVKTGLAKNIQYF.

The chain recombines TRBV18 with TRBJ1-2; 11 positions agree with TRBD1. Per the germline V gene, CDR1 is KGHSH and CDR2 is LQKENI. V was pared by 1 base and J by 1 base, with 2 bases of the junction left unmatched. This CDR3 contains 16 residues. CDR3 protein: CASSPLGTGGNYGYTF. CDR3 nucleotide sequence: TGTGCCAGCTCACCACTGGGGACAGGGGGTAACTATGGCTACACCTTC.

The rearrangement uses TRBV5-1 and TRBJ2-1; TRBD2 matches 10 bases. This CDR3 is built from 18 residues. CDR1 is SGHRS and CDR2 is YFSETQ in the germline V gene. V was clipped by 2 bases and J by 7 bases; unmatched bases: 15. CDR3 bases: TGCGCCAGCAGCTTAAGGACTAGCGGTACTTCGCGAGGGAATGAGCAGTTCTTC. Protein: CASSLRTSGTSRGNEQFF. The full variable domain, in which reference TRBV5-1 and TRBJ2-1 provide the parts outside the CDR3, is KAGVTQTPRYLIKTRGQQVTLSCSPISGHRSVSWYQQTPGQGLQFLFEYFSETQRNKGNFPGRFSGRQFSNSRSEMNVSTLELGDSALYLCASSLRTSGTSRGNEQFFGPGTRLTVL.

The chain recombines TRBV28 with TRBJ2-2; D is perhaps TRBD2 (5 bases). Looked up from germline, CDR1 is MDHEN and CDR2 is SYDVKM. V was shortened by 6 bases and J by 7 bases, with 15 bases between the two germline ends. The CDR3 spans 14 residues. As DNA, the CDR3 is TGTGCCAGCAGGGAAGGAGGAAGGCTCGGGGAGCTGTTTTTT. It specifies CASREGGRLGELFF.

This chain joins TRBV9 and TRBJ2-7; 11 bases align to TRBD2. The CDR3 has 15 residues. CDR1 is SGDLS, CDR2 YYNGEE, per germline. J lost 2 bases, V lost 0 bases, and 1 base had no gene match. CDR3 coding DNA: TGTGCCAGCAGCGTAGAACTAGCGGGAGCCTACGAGCAGTACTTC. It codes for CASSVELAGAYEQYF.

The chain employs TRBV11-3 and TRBJ2-3, with TRBD1 matching over 10 bases. In germline, CDR1 is SGHNT, CDR2 YENEEA. Trimming cost V 5 bases and J 3 bases; bases outside gene matches: 5. CDR3 length: 15 residues. The CDR3 here is CASSPRTGGTDTQYF. The CDR3, as DNA: TGTGCCAGCAGCCCCCGGACAGGGGGTACAGATACGCAGTATTTT.

The chain joins TRBV18 to TRBJ2-6, with D tentatively TRBD2 (5 bases). The germline V gene has CDR1 KGHSH and CDR2 LQKENI. The CDR3 loop spans 16 amino acids. V was clipped by 3 bases and J by 0 bases, with 9 bases between them. The CDR3 here is CASSPGISSGANVLTF. DNA of the CDR3: TGTGCCAGCTCACCCGGGATAAGCTCTGGGGCCAACGTCCTGACTTTC.

The genes are TRBV7-8 and TRBJ2-3, with 8 bases aligning to TRBD2. The CDR3 consists of 14 residues. Trimming removed 7 bases from V and 4 bases from J; junction bases left unmatched: 7. Germline V gene sequence: CDR1 SGHVS, CDR2 FQNEAQ. CDR3 amino acids: CASKPSGSADTQYF. The CDR3 DNA reads as TGTGCCAGCAAGCCCAGCGGGAGCGCAGATACGCAGTATTTT.

The chain is built from TRBV7-6 and TRBJ1-3; D gene unclear. In germline, CDR1 is SGHVS, CDR2 FNYEAQ. The CDR3 totals 12 residues. Trimming took 4 bases from V and 4 from J, leaving 5 bases between them. The DNA for the CDR3 is TGTGCCAGCAGCTCCGGGGGAAACACCATATATTTT. Protein: CASSSGGNTIYF. Full variable domain (outside the CDR3, taken from reference TRBV7-6 and TRBJ1-3): GAGVSQSPRYKVTKRGQDVALRCDPISGHVSLYWYRQALGQGPEFLTYFNYEAQQDKSGLPNDRFSAERPEGSISTLTIQRTEQRDSAMYRCASSSGGNTIYFGEGSWLTVV.

The chain recombines TRBV10-3 with TRBJ1-2, with D unclear. This CDR3 is built from 12 residues. Germline CDR1 is ENHRY and CDR2 is SYGVKD. V was clipped by 6 bases and J by 5 bases, with 10 bases between them. The CDR3: CAISVDYYGYTF. CDR3 coding DNA: TGTGCCATCAGCGTGGACTATTATGGCTACACCTTC.

The chain employs TRBV29-1 and TRBJ2-4; 7 bases are a match to TRBD1. With V trimmed by 7 bases and J by 9 bases, 6 bases remained unmatched. Germline CDR1 and CDR2: SQVTM and ANQGSEA. This CDR3 contains 11 residues. The DNA of the CDR3 is TGCAGCGCGACAGGGTTAGGCATTCAGTACTTC. Translation gives CSATGLGIQYF.

This chain links TRBV7-2 with TRBJ1-3; D gene ambiguous. The CDR3 spans 16 residues. Germline CDR1 reads SGHTA; CDR2 reads FQGNSA. Trimming took 2 bases from V and 0 from J, leaving 11 bases between them. CDR3 sequence reads: CASSLSLGSSGNTIYF. The CDR3 DNA reads as TGTGCCAGCAGCTTAAGCTTGGGGAGCTCTGGAAACACCATATATTTT. Full variable domain (missing parts from reference TRBV7-2 and TRBJ1-3): GAGVSQSPSNKVTEKGKDVELRCDPISGHTALYWYRQSLGQGLEFLIYFQGNSAPDKSGLPSDRFSAERTGGSVSTLTIQRTQQEDSAVYLCASSLSLGSSGNTIYFGEGSWLTVV.

The chain combines TRBV21-1 with TRBJ2-1; the D call TRBD2 from the table was never checked on the DNA. TRBV21-1 is flagged as a pseudogene. CDR3 length: 8 amino acids. The CDR3 sequence is CASLGEFF. The CDR3 DNA follows: TGTGCCAGCCTCGGTGAGTTCTTC.